The 22 T cell receptor beta chains listed next were all sequenced from one sample in a study of cytomegalovirus exposure and HLA in healthy donors. 60 Vbeta and 13 Jbeta primers were used in PCR. Profiled with immunoSEQ multiplex PCR; TCRdb holds only in-frame clones, not every one. The sample holds 150,000 to 200,000 clones, around 80% seen once. The material sequenced was PBMCs. All receptors derive from a boy between 2 and 10 years old in good health and CMV-seronegative.

The DNA of the CDR3 is TGCAGCGGCAGCGAGAACACCGGGGAGCTGTTTTTT. Its translation is CSGSENTGELFF. The V call is TRBV29-1, the J call TRBJ2-2; D is undetermined. Germline lookup yields CDR1 SQVTM and CDR2 ANQGSEA. CDR3 size: 12 residues. V lost 7 bases and J 1 base, leaving 7 bases between the germline ends.

The chain combines TRBV7-2 with TRBJ1-1; the match to TRBD1 covers 9 bases. The CDR3 is 14 residues long. Germline V gene sequence: CDR1 SGHTA, CDR2 FQGNSA. V dropped 2 bases and J dropped 4; count of bases not matched to a gene: 2. CDR3 in amino acids: CASSLNRGLTEAFF. CDR3 DNA sequence: TGTGCCAGCAGCTTAAACAGGGGGCTCACTGAAGCTTTCTTT.

V is TRBV13 and J is TRBJ1-1; perhaps TRBD1 as D (5 bases). V lost 5 bases to trimming and J lost 6 bases, with 19 bases between them. The CDR3 length is 15 residues. Germline V gene sequence: CDR1 PRHDT, CDR2 FYEKMQ (reference sequence). The CDR3 spells CASSGRAGLRAEAFF. In DNA, the CDR3 is TGTGCCAGCAGCGGCCGGGCAGGGCTACGGGCTGAAGCTTTCTTT.

The chain links TRBV5-1 to TRBJ1-1; perhaps TRBD1 as D (6 bases). Germline V gene data show CDR1 as SGHRS and CDR2 as YFSETQ. V was trimmed by 1 base and J by 0 bases, leaving 13 bases between them. The CDR3 has 16 residues. CDR3 in amino acids: CASSLRAGDLNTEAFF. The CDR3 DNA is TGCGCCAGCAGCTTGCGGGCAGGGGATTTGAACACTGAAGCTTTCTTT.

J is TRBJ1-1 and V is TRBV12-5, with D perhaps matching TRBD1 (6 bases). Germline V gene data show CDR1 as LGHNT and CDR2 as FRNRAP. Trimming removed 4 bases from V and 0 bases from J, with 9 bases in between. The CDR3 runs to 14 residues. In DNA, the CDR3 is TGTGCTAGTGGTTCGGGACATTTGAACACTGAAGCTTTCTTT. Encoded protein: CASGSGHLNTEAFF.

The rearrangement joins TRBV7-8 to TRBJ2-5; D ambiguous. Trimming took off 1 base at V and 5 bases at J, with 17 bases between the two ends. In germline, CDR1 is SGHVS, CDR2 FQNEAQ. This CDR3 spans 16 amino acids. CDR3 DNA: TGTGCCAGCAGCTTAGAAGTGCCCCGGTTGCGGGAGACCCAGTACTTC. Translated, it gives CASSLEVPRLRETQYF.

V is TRBV7-9 and J is TRBJ1-1; a possible D gene is TRBD1 (6 bases). Germline CDR1 and CDR2: SEHNR and FQNEAQ (reference sequence). The CDR3 has 17 residues. The V and J ends lost 1 base and 1 base respectively, with 16 bases between them. The CDR3 region is CASSLGLGDTRNTEAFF. In DNA, the CDR3 is TGTGCCAGCAGCTTAGGTCTCGGGGACACTAGGAACACTGAAGCTTTCTTT. The whole variable domain, remainder taken from reference TRBV7-9 and TRBJ1-1, is DTGVSQNPRHKITKRGQNVTFRCDPISEHNRLYWYRQTLGQGPEFLTYFQNEAQLEKSRLLSDRFSAERPKGSFSTLEIQRTEQGDSAMYLCASSLGLGDTRNTEAFFGQGTRLTVV.

DNA for the CDR3: TGTGCCAGCTCACCGGTAGTAGCGAACACCGGGGAGCTGTTTTTT. This sequence encodes CASSPVVANTGELFF. This sequence joins TRBV18 and TRBJ2-2; no reliable D call. Trimming removed 3 bases at V and 0 bases at J, with 8 bases between. Germline V gives CDR1 KGHSH, CDR2 LQKENI. The CDR3 loop spans 15 amino acids.

The chain employs TRBV9 and TRBJ2-1; TRBD2 matches 11 bases. The length of the CDR3 is 15 residues. Looked up from germline, CDR1 is SGDLS and CDR2 is YYNGEE. V trimming: 3 bases; J trimming: 6 bases; junction bases outside the gene matches: 5. The CDR3 sequence is CASSETGTSGNEQFF. The CDR3 nucleotides are TGTGCCAGCAGCGAAACCGGGACTAGCGGCAATGAGCAGTTCTTC. The full variable domain, rest sourced from reference TRBV9 and TRBJ2-1, is DSGVTQTPKHLITATGQRVTLRCSPRSGDLSVYWYQQSLDQGLQFLIQYYNGEERAKGNILERFSAQQFPDLHSELNLSSLELGDSALYFCASSETGTSGNEQFFGPGTRLTVL.

The rearrangement links TRBV7-2 to TRBJ2-5; 10 bases align to TRBD1. The length of the CDR3 is 14 residues. Germline loops: CDR1 SGHTA, CDR2 FQGNSA. Trimming removed 5 bases from V and 5 bases from J; junction bases left unmatched: 5. The CDR3 protein is CASSADRGPETQYF. Written as DNA, the CDR3 is TGTGCCAGCAGCGCTGACAGGGGGCCGGAGACCCAGTACTTC. Using reference TRBV7-2 and TRBJ2-5 for the parts outside the CDR3, the full variable domain is GAGVSQSPSNKVTEKGKDVELRCDPISGHTALYWYRQSLGQGLEFLIYFQGNSAPDKSGLPSDRFSAERTGGSVSTLTIQRTQQEDSAVYLCASSADRGPETQYFGPGTRLLVL.

The gene calls are TRBV5-1 and TRBJ1-2; TRBD1 agrees at 7 bases. CDR1 SGHRS and CDR2 YFSETQ come from the germline V gene. V was clipped by 4 bases and J by 0 bases; unmatched bases: 9. The CDR3 extends over 16 amino acids. CDR3 sequence (DNA): TGCGCCAGCAGCATAAGCTCGACAGGGACTAACTATGGCTACACCTTC. Protein: CASSISSTGTNYGYTF.

V usage is TRBV9 and J usage is TRBJ2-3, with 11 bases matching TRBD2. CDR1 is SGDLS and CDR2 is YYNGEE in the germline V gene. V was pared by 4 bases and J by 4 bases, with 2 bases of the junction left unmatched. CDR3 size: 14 residues. The CDR3 sequence: CASSSLAGADTQYF. The CDR3 nucleotides are TGTGCCAGCAGCTCACTAGCGGGAGCAGATACGCAGTATTTT. Full variable domain (rest looked up from reference TRBV9 and TRBJ2-3): DSGVTQTPKHLITATGQRVTLRCSPRSGDLSVYWYQQSLDQGLQFLIQYYNGEERAKGNILERFSAQQFPDLHSELNLSSLELGDSALYFCASSSLAGADTQYFGPGTRLTVL.

The chain has TRBV29-1 and TRBJ1-2; no clear D gene. Germline V gives CDR1 SQVTM, CDR2 ANQGSEA. With 5 bases removed from V and 8 bases from J, the gap between germline ends came to 6 bases. This CDR3 is 9 amino acids long. The CDR3 spells CSVSEGYTF. CDR3 bases: TGCAGCGTTTCGGAGGGCTACACCTTC.

The chain has TRBV7-9 and TRBJ2-2; TRBD1 matches 10 bases. CDR1 and CDR2 from the germline V gene are SEHNR and FQNEAQ (reference sequence). Trimming took 5 bases from V and 3 from J; bases not matched to a gene: 6. This CDR3 is 16 amino acids long. The CDR3 nucleotides read TGTGCCAGCAGCCTAAGGGACAGGGGAGACACCGGGGAGCTGTTTTTT. This gives the protein CASSLRDRGDTGELFF.

The rearrangement uses TRBV4-1 and TRBJ1-1, with no clear D. V gave up 1 base and J gave up 2 bases, with 11 bases separating them. From germline, CDR1 is MGHRA and CDR2 YSYEKL. CDR3 length: 15 residues. CDR3 region: CASSQGRGTNTEAFF. CDR3 nucleotide sequence: TGCGCCAGCAGCCAAGGACGGGGAACTAACACTGAAGCTTTCTTT.

The chain uses TRBV6-4 and TRBJ2-5; TRBD2 is a possible D gene (5 bases). CDR1 MRHNA and CDR2 SNTAGT come from the germline V gene. The CDR3 has 13 amino acids. Trimming shortened V by 5 bases and J by 1 base, and 8 bases separated the two germline ends. The CDR3 DNA is TGTGCCAGCAGTCCGAGCGGCCAAGAGACCCAGTACTTC. It codes for CASSPSGQETQYF.

The chain couples TRBV2 to TRBJ2-1; TRBD1 matches 10 bases. The V gene end was trimmed by 6 bases and the J gene end by 3 bases; junction bases not matched to a gene: 8. The CDR3 runs to 16 residues. Germline V gives CDR1 SNHLY, CDR2 FYNNEI. As DNA, the CDR3 is TGTGCCAGCAGAGCGACGGGACAGGGGAACTACAATGAGCAGTTCTTC. Encoded protein: CASRATGQGNYNEQFF.

The chain recombines TRBV5-1 with TRBJ1-4; 8 nucleotides agree with TRBD1. This CDR3 has 16 amino acids. With V trimmed by 7 bases and J by 2 bases, 10 bases remained unmatched. Per germline, CDR1 SGHRS and CDR2 YFSETQ. Here the CDR3 DNA reads TGCGCCAGCGACGGACAGGGTAATAGTACTAATGAAAAACTGTTTTTT. Amino acids: CASDGQGNSTNEKLFF.

V usage is TRBV19 and J usage is TRBJ2-1; 10 bases map to TRBD2. This CDR3 spans 14 amino acids. With 6 bases clipped from V and 10 bases from J, the junction kept 9 bases outside the gene matches. Looked up from germline, CDR1 is LNHDA and CDR2 is SQIVND (reference sequence). CDR3 nucleotides: TGTGCCAGTAGCCCCCAGCGGGGGGGCGAGGAGCAGTTCTTC. Protein product: CASSPQRGGEEQFF. The full variable domain, rest sourced from reference TRBV19 and TRBJ2-1, is DGGITQSPKYLFRKEGQNVTLSCEQNLNHDAMYWYRQDPGQGLRLIYYSQIVNDFQKGDIAEGYSVSREKKESFPLTVTSAQKNPTAFYLCASSPQRGGEEQFFGPGTRLTVL.

The CDR3: CASSYSDNSYEQYF. The CDR3 region has the DNA TGTGCCAGCAGTTACTCGGACAATTCCTACGAGCAGTACTTC. This chain joins TRBV6-5 and TRBJ2-7; perhaps TRBD1 as D (5 bases). This CDR3 has 14 residues. Germline assignment: CDR1 MNHEY and CDR2 SVGAGI. Trimming removed 0 bases from V and 1 base from J, with 7 bases in between.

CDR3 sequence reads: CASRNSGNTEAFF. The DNA for the CDR3 is TGTGCCAGCAGGAACAGTGGGAACACTGAAGCTTTCTTT. This sequence joins TRBV2 and TRBJ1-1; D not resolved. The V end was cut by 6 bases, the J end by 1 base, with 9 bases between. There are 13 residues in the CDR3. The germline V gene encodes CDR1 SNHLY and CDR2 FYNNEI.

The chain has TRBV6-1 and TRBJ1-2; 9 bases match TRBD1. The CDR3 runs to 13 residues. Germline CDR1 MNHNS, CDR2 SASEGT. Losses at the gene ends were 5 bases for V and 4 bases for J; bases not matched to a gene: 2. The CDR3 nucleotides read TGTGCCAGCAGTCCGGACAGGGGCTATGGCTACACCTTC. Translation: CASSPDRGYGYTF.